The source of this TCR beta chain is a study of Tregs in tolerant kidney transplant recipients. Germline V gene data show CDR1 as SGHTA and CDR2 as FQGNSA. The junction had 3 bases not matched to a gene; V was cut back by 2 bases and J by 2 bases. The CDR3 extends over 15 amino acids. TCRdb keeps only in-frame clones here, not all; method: immunoSEQ multiplex PCR. The profile shows 14,000 to 15,000 clones, about four fifths of them singletons. The rearrangement uses TRBV7-2 and TRBJ2-7; 10 bases map to TRBD2. This specimen was Tregs from blood, taken before the transplant. This clonotype was obtained from a human donor who received a combined kidney and bone marrow transplant. CDR3 coding DNA: TGTGCCAGCAGCTTATGGCTAGCGGGAGCCTACGAGCAGTACTTC. As protein: CASSLWLAGAYEQYF.